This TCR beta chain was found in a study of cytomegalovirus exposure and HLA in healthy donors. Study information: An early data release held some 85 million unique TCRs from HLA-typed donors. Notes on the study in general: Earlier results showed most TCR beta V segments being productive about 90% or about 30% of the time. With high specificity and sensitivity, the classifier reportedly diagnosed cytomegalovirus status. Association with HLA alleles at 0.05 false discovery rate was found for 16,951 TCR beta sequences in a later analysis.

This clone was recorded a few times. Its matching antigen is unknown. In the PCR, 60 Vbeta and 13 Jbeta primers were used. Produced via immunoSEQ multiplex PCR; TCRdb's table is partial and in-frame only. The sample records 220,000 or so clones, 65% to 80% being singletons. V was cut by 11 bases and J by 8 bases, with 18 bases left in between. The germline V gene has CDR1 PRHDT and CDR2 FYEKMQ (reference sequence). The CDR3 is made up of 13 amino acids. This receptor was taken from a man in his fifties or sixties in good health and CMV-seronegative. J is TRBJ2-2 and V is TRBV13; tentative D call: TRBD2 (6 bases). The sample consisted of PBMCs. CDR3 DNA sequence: TGTGCCGGGGGGTACGGAAGACGAGGGGAGCTGTTTTTT. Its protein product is CAGGYGRRGELFF.